Shown below are 3 T cell receptor beta chains from a single sample sequenced in a study of monozygotic twins with cystic fibrosis. Produced via immunoSEQ multiplex PCR; TCRdb's table is partial and in-frame only. The sample has 20,000 to 25,000 clones, over 95% seen once. The source material was blood. The receptors here all came from a girl aged 10 to 17 with cystic fibrosis.

This sequence joins TRBV9 and TRBJ2-3, with 12 bases that match TRBD2. The CDR3 is made up of 18 amino acids. Germline loops: CDR1 SGDLS, CDR2 YYNGEE. With V trimmed by 6 bases and J by 2 bases, 13 bases remained unmatched. DNA of the CDR3: TGTGCCAGCACTTCCTCTAGCGGGAGGGCCACACCCACAGATACGCAGTATTTT. As protein: CASTSSSGRATPTDTQYF.

The chain joins TRBV5-6 to TRBJ2-3; 8 bases map to TRBD2. CDR1 SGHDT and CDR2 YYEEEE come from the germline V gene. This CDR3 spans 15 amino acids. Germline trimming cut 5 bases from V and 0 bases from J; bases unmatched to any gene: 5. The CDR3 DNA is TGTGCCAGCAGGCGACTAGCGACTAGCACAGATACGCAGTATTTT. Protein sequence: CASRRLATSTDTQYF.

The rearrangement joins TRBV5-1 to TRBJ2-5; D is uncertain. V was shortened by 6 bases and J by 3 bases, with 6 bases between the two germline ends. Germline loops: CDR1 SGHRS, CDR2 YFSETQ. The CDR3 is 11 residues long. The CDR3 nucleotides read TGCGCCAGCACGGGCGAAGAGACCCAGTACTTC. Amino acids: CASTGEETQYF. The full variable domain, rest sourced from reference TRBV5-1 and TRBJ2-5, is KAGVTQTPRYLIKTRGQQVTLSCSPISGHRSVSWYQQTPGQGLQFLFEYFSETQRNKGNFPGRFSGRQFSNSRSEMNVSTLELGDSALYLCASTGEETQYFGPGTRLLVL.